The 27 T cell receptor beta chains below all came from one sample that was sequenced in a study of T cell responses to AZD1222 COVID-19 vaccine. Assay: immunoSEQ multiplex PCR; the TCRdb copy retains only in-frame clones and omits some. The profile covers approximately 140,000 clones, with roughly 90% appearing a single time and less than 3.5% taken by the ten largest. The sequencing here drew on peripheral blood, taken 28 days after the second AZD1222 dose. The receptors shown here come from an adult who received the AZD1222 COVID-19 vaccine.

This rearrangement joins TRBV7-9 to TRBJ2-7; no reliable D call. CDR3 size: 13 residues. V was pared by 5 bases and J by 4 bases, with 12 bases between. The germline V gene has CDR1 SEHNR and CDR2 FQNEAQ (reference sequence). CDR3 residues: CASSPELLYEQYF. The DNA for the CDR3 is TGTGCCAGCAGCCCCGAGTTACTATACGAGCAGTACTTC.

The chain links TRBV19 to TRBJ2-5; weak D call: TRBD1 (6 bases). Trimming took off 6 bases at V and 4 bases at J, with 12 bases between the two ends. The CDR3 consists of 13 residues. Per the germline V gene, CDR1 is LNHDA and CDR2 is SQIVND (reference sequence). CDR3 DNA: TGTGCCAGTAGCCCAAGAGGGGGAGAGACCCAGTACTTC. The encoded protein is CASSPRGGETQYF.

The genes are TRBV5-5 and TRBJ2-1; TRBD2 matches at 11 bases. Per germline, CDR1 SGHKS and CDR2 YYEKEE (reference sequence). There are 15 residues in the CDR3. The ends lost 2 bases at V and 7 bases at J; junction bases unmatched: 5. DNA of the CDR3: TGTGCCAGCAGCTTATACCGACTAGCGGGGAATGAGCAGTTCTTC. Translated, it gives CASSLYRLAGNEQFF.

The chain joins TRBV7-9 to TRBJ2-3, with 12 bases identical to TRBD2. CDR1 and CDR2 (germline): SEHNR, FQNEAQ (reference sequence). V lost 4 bases to trimming and J lost 5 bases; unmatched junction nucleotides: 7. CDR3 length: 16 amino acids. CDR3 in DNA: TGTGCCAGCAGCTCTAGACTAGCGGGAGTGGGAGATACGCAGTATTTT. It codes for CASSSRLAGVGDTQYF.

The chain joins TRBV10-3 to TRBJ1-3; D gene unclear. Trimming stripped 2 bases from V and 1 base from J, with 6 bases between. CDR3 size: 14 residues. Germline values: CDR1 ENHRY, CDR2 SYGVKD. CDR3 in amino acids: CAISEHGSGNTIYF. The CDR3 nucleotides are TGTGCCATCAGTGAGCATGGGTCTGGAAACACCATATATTTT.

The rearrangement joins TRBV11-2 to TRBJ2-5; tentative D call: TRBD1 (5 bases). The CDR3 totals 16 residues. CDR1 SGHAT and CDR2 FQNNGV come from the germline V gene. V was clipped by 0 bases and J by 5 bases, with 16 bases between them. The CDR3 bases are TGTGCCAGCAGCTTAGATCTGGGGCCCGGCACGGAGACCCAGTACTTC. Its translation: CASSLDLGPGTETQYF.

The V gene is TRBV11-2, the J gene TRBJ2-2; 9 positions match TRBD1. Germline V gene lookup returns CDR1 SGHAT and CDR2 FQNNGV. The CDR3 length is 16 residues. The V segment lost 4 bases and the J segment 4 bases; nucleotides outside the gene matches: 7. CDR3 protein: CASSSYRGRSTGELFF. CDR3 in DNA: TGTGCCAGCAGCTCCTACAGGGGGCGATCCACCGGGGAGCTGTTTTTT.

The chain carries TRBV7-2 and TRBJ1-1, with 9 bases lining up with TRBD1. V shed 6 bases and J 2 bases; nucleotides not matched to a gene: 4. Germline V gives CDR1 SGHTA, CDR2 FQGNSA. The CDR3 covers 14 residues. The CDR3 reads CASRRQGGNTEAFF. The CDR3 DNA follows: TGTGCCAGCAGAAGACAGGGGGGCAACACTGAAGCTTTCTTT.

This sequence joins TRBV5-4 and TRBJ1-1, with unresolved D. Trimming cost V 0 bases and J 2 bases, with 11 bases left between them. The germline CDR1 and CDR2 sequences are SGHNT and YYREEE (reference sequence). The CDR3 sequence is 15 residues long. CDR3 nucleotide sequence: TGTGCCAGCAGCTTGGAACCTCGGAGAAACACTGAAGCTTTCTTT. Translated: CASSLEPRRNTEAFF.

The chain employs TRBV27 and TRBJ1-6; D not resolved. CDR1 and CDR2 (germline): MNHEY, SMNVEV (reference sequence). There are 17 residues in the CDR3. V dropped 0 bases and J dropped 0 bases, with 9 bases sitting between them. The CDR3 is CASSLSGPSSYNSPLHF. DNA for the CDR3: TGTGCCAGCAGTTTATCAGGGCCAAGCTCCTATAATTCACCCCTCCACTTT.

This clone was observed a single time. CDR3 sequence: CSASLPGGAEAFF. In DNA form, the CDR3 reads TGCAGTGCTAGTCTTCCGGGTGGGGCTGAAGCTTTCTTT. This rearrangement joins TRBV20-1 to TRBJ1-1, with D unresolved. The CDR3 has 13 amino acids. Germline V gene lookup returns CDR1 DFQATT and CDR2 SNEGSKA (reference sequence). Trimming removed 3 bases at V and 6 bases at J, with 14 bases between.

The V and J genes are TRBV5-1 and TRBJ2-5; 7 nucleotides agree with TRBD1. The CDR3 contains 18 residues. Germline loops: CDR1 SGHRS, CDR2 YFSETQ. Trimming removed 2 bases from V and 1 base from J; junction bases left unmatched: 14. This CDR3 is CASSLESKGAKVQETQYF. CDR3 bases: TGCGCCAGCAGCTTAGAAAGTAAGGGGGCGAAGGTCCAAGAGACCCAGTACTTC. Using reference TRBV5-1 and TRBJ2-5 for the parts outside the CDR3, the full variable domain is KAGVTQTPRYLIKTRGQQVTLSCSPISGHRSVSWYQQTPGQGLQFLFEYFSETQRNKGNFPGRFSGRQFSNSRSEMNVSTLELGDSALYLCASSLESKGAKVQETQYFGPGTRLLVL.

The chain has TRBV27 and TRBJ2-7; D might be TRBD1 (6 bases). Germline-derived CDR1 and CDR2 are MNHEY and SMNVEV (reference sequence). Trimming took 3 bases from V and 2 from J, leaving 14 bases between them. The CDR3 is made up of 15 amino acids. This chain's CDR3 is CASSLGHKVPYEQYF. The CDR3 coding sequence is TGTGCCAGCAGTTTGGGACATAAAGTTCCCTACGAGCAGTACTTC.

The chain employs TRBV29-1 and TRBJ1-4; no clear D gene. This CDR3 comprises 13 residues. Per the germline V gene, CDR1 is SQVTM and CDR2 is ANQGSEA. The V and J ends lost 4 bases and 4 bases respectively, with 10 bases between them. As DNA, the CDR3 is TGCAGCGTTGGGGTGGGGAATAATGAAAAACTGTTTTTT. It is translated as CSVGVGNNEKLFF.

The J gene is TRBJ1-4, the V gene TRBV18, with D tentatively TRBD1 (6 bases). The CDR3 contains 16 residues. Germline assignment: CDR1 KGHSH and CDR2 LQKENI. Trimming took off 2 bases at V and 7 bases at J, with 17 bases between the two ends. The CDR3, as DNA: TGTGCCAGCTCACCAGGAGTGGGGGGCGGAGGTGAAAAACTGTTTTTT. This gives the protein CASSPGVGGGGEKLFF.

The rearrangement uses TRBV4-1 and TRBJ1-1; D gene uncertain. V lost 3 bases and J 3 bases, leaving 8 bases between the germline ends. The CDR3 is made up of 13 amino acids. Germline CDR1 is MGHRA and CDR2 is YSYEKL. The CDR3 loop is CASSQEADTEAFF. The CDR3 region has the DNA TGCGCCAGCAGCCAGGAGGCGGACACTGAAGCTTTCTTT.

This clone was observed a single time. The chain combines TRBV5-6 with TRBJ1-6, with 11 positions matching TRBD1. CDR3 length equals 15 residues. Germline lookup yields CDR1 SGHDT and CDR2 YYEEEE. The ends lost 4 bases at V and 10 bases at J; junction bases unmatched: 7. CDR3 protein: CASSGQGALGSPLHF. The CDR3 nucleotides are TGTGCCAGCAGCGGACAGGGGGCCCTTGGATCACCCCTCCACTTT.

This chain links TRBV29-1 with TRBJ2-7; maybe TRBD2 (5 bases). The CDR3 spans 16 residues. CDR1 SQVTM and CDR2 ANQGSEA come from the germline V gene. Trimming cost V 0 bases and J 6 bases, with 21 bases left between them. Written as DNA, the CDR3 is TGCAGCGTTGAAGATATTGGCGGGTCGAAAATAGGCGAGCAGTACTTC. Translated: CSVEDIGGSKIGEQYF.

V gene TRBV19 combines with J gene TRBJ1-1; a possible D gene is TRBD1 (5 bases). The V gene lost 7 bases and the J gene lost 5 bases, with 11 bases spanning the gap. CDR3 length equals 12 residues. Germline CDR1 and CDR2: LNHDA and SQIVND (reference sequence). CDR3 DNA sequence: TGTGCCAGTAAGGCAGGGAGGACTGAAGCTTTCTTT. Its protein product is CASKAGRTEAFF.

V and J are TRBV4-1 and TRBJ2-2; either TRBD1 or TRBD2 may supply D (5 bases each). The germline gives CDR1 MGHRA, CDR2 YSYEKL. The CDR3 covers 16 residues. V was pared by 0 bases and J by 7 bases, with 15 bases between. The CDR3 sequence: CASSQERGTVGGELFF. For the CDR3, the DNA is TGCGCCAGCAGCCAAGAGAGGGGAACGGTGGGCGGGGAGCTGTTTTTT.

This clone is a singleton in its sample. The J gene is TRBJ2-7, the V gene TRBV6-4, with D perhaps matching TRBD1 or TRBD2 (6 bases each). Germline-derived CDR1 and CDR2 are MRHNA and SNTAGT. This CDR3 is built from 15 residues. V was pared by 9 bases and J by 2 bases, with 20 bases between. This CDR3 is CASSAEGGGTYEQYF. Here the CDR3 DNA reads TGTGCCAGTTCCGCGGAGGGGGGAGGAACCTACGAGCAGTACTTC.

There are a few counts of this clone. The chain links TRBV10-3 to TRBJ2-2, with D perhaps assigned TRBD1 or TRBD2 (6 bases each). This CDR3 is 14 amino acids long. From germline, CDR1 is ENHRY and CDR2 SYGVKD. V shed 11 bases and J shed 2 bases, with 15 bases lying between them. The CDR3, as DNA: TGTGCCTCCTCCGGGGGCGTAAACACCGGGGAGCTGTTTTTT. Translating gives CASSGGVNTGELFF.

CDR3 sequence (DNA): TGCAGTGCTAGTCTCGGAGGTAAGAACACTGAAGCTTTCTTT. Translating gives CSASLGGKNTEAFF. The rearrangement joins TRBV20-1 to TRBJ1-1; no reliable D call. Trimming removed 3 bases from V and 1 base from J, with 12 bases in between. The CDR3 is 14 residues long. Germline V gene sequence: CDR1 DFQATT, CDR2 SNEGSKA (reference sequence).

This chain links TRBV12-5 with TRBJ2-5, with 7 nucleotides matching TRBD2. V shed 6 bases, J shed 0 bases, and the junction held 4 bases outside the gene matches. The CDR3 consists of 14 residues. Germline CDR1 reads LGHNT; CDR2 reads FRNRAP. This CDR3 reads CASGHSGYQETQYF. CDR3 bases: TGTGCTAGTGGCCATAGCGGGTACCAAGAGACCCAGTACTTC.

This clone appeared once. CDR3 residues: CASSSVGDYGYTF. CDR3 DNA: TGTGCCAGCAGTTCGGTAGGGGACTATGGCTACACCTTC. This chain links TRBV6-6 with TRBJ1-2; a weak D match, TRBD1 (5 bases). CDR1 is MNHNY, CDR2 SVGAGI, per germline (reference sequence). The V end was cut by 4 bases, the J end by 3 bases, with 9 bases between. The CDR3 has 13 residues.

The chain links TRBV3-1 (or the pseudogene TRBV3-2) to TRBJ1-3, with D possibly matching TRBD1 (5 bases). The CDR3 totals 15 residues. V lost 1 base, J lost 4 bases, and 11 bases lay in between. Germline assignment: CDR1 LGHDT and CDR2 YNNKEL (reference sequence). The CDR3 coding sequence is TGTGCCAGCAGCCAAGGGCCCGCAGGGGGAAACACCATATATTTT. Amino acid sequence: CASSQGPAGGNTIYF.

CDR3 region: CASARGNEFGNTIYF. DNA of the CDR3: TGCGCCAGCGCCAGGGGGAACGAGTTTGGAAACACCATATATTTT. This chain uses TRBV10-1 with TRBJ1-3, with 7 bases that match TRBD1. Germline CDR1 is WNHNN and CDR2 is SYGVQD (reference sequence). The CDR3 contains 15 residues. The V and J ends lost 8 bases and 3 bases, in that order; junction bases with no gene match: 10.